The 23 T cell receptor beta chains presented below share a single source sample, sequenced in a study of T cell responses to AZD1222 COVID-19 vaccine. Here immunoSEQ multiplex PCR was the method, and the copy in TCRdb shows in-frame clones only, minus some. The table shows roughly 55,000 clones, with around 90% occurring only once. The sample consisted of peripheral blood, taken on day 0 of AZD1222 vaccination. These receptors were taken from an adult in good health.

Worth noting for this clone: The same CDR3 also results from other DNA sequences found in this sample. This chain connects TRBV5-1 to TRBJ2-1; TRBD1 aligns across 7 bases. CDR3 size: 17 residues. From germline, CDR1 is SGHRS and CDR2 YFSETQ. The V and J ends lost 0 bases and 0 bases, in that order; junction bases with no gene match: 6. As DNA, the CDR3 is TGCGCCAGCAGCTTGGCCCCGGGACAGAGCTCCTACAATGAGCAGTTCTTC. It specifies CASSLAPGQSSYNEQFF.

This chain joins TRBV2 and TRBJ2-7, with 11 bases identical to TRBD1. Trimming removed 8 bases from V and 4 bases from J; junction bases left unmatched: 4. Looked up from germline, CDR1 is SNHLY and CDR2 is FYNNEI. The CDR3 spans 13 residues. DNA for the CDR3: TGTGCCAGCGGGGGGACAGGGGGGTACGAGCAGTACTTC. It encodes CASGGTGGYEQYF.

The genes are TRBV18 and TRBJ2-5; 7 bases agree with TRBD1. Germline V CDR1 and CDR2: KGHSH, LQKENI. The CDR3 is 13 amino acids. V was pared by 5 bases and J by 7 bases, with 7 bases of the junction left unmatched. Here the CDR3 DNA reads TGTGCCAGCTCATGGCGCAGGGGGACGACCCAGTACTTC. Amino acids: CASSWRRGTTQYF.

The rearrangement links TRBV14 to TRBJ2-1, with a weak D call TRBD2 (5 bases). V lost 0 bases to trimming and J lost 8 bases, with 14 bases between them. The CDR3 totals 15 residues. Germline loops: CDR1 SGHDN, CDR2 FVKESK. The CDR3 sequence is CASSQDFVASDEQFF. The CDR3 coding sequence is TGTGCCAGCAGCCAAGATTTTGTAGCGTCCGATGAGCAGTTCTTC.

This chain links TRBV7-2 with TRBJ2-5; TRBD1 is a possible D gene (6 bases). The CDR3 is 15 residues long. The ends were cut back, 1 base at V and 1 base at J, with 10 bases in the middle. The V gene's germline CDR1 is SGHTA and CDR2 FQGNSA. CDR3: CASSLGRQAQETQYF. The CDR3 DNA reads TGTGCCAGCAGCTTAGGGAGACAGGCCCAAGAGACCCAGTACTTC.

This chain connects TRBV6-5 to TRBJ1-2; TRBD1 might be the D (5 bases). Germline V CDR1 and CDR2: MNHEY, SVGAGI. V was shortened by 6 bases and J by 4 bases, with 12 bases between the two germline ends. CDR3 length: 13 amino acids. The chain's CDR3 is CASSPPDSYGYTF. The CDR3 DNA is TGTGCCAGCAGCCCACCTGACAGCTATGGCTACACCTTC.

The chain is built from TRBV19 and TRBJ1-5; TRBD1 matches 8 bases. The trim removed 6 bases at V and 2 bases at J, leaving 6 bases unmatched. CDR3 size: 15 residues. Germline V gene lookup returns CDR1 LNHDA and CDR2 SQIVND (reference sequence). In nucleotides, the CDR3 is TGTGCCAGTAGCACGGACAGGGTTCGCAATCAGCCCCAGCATTTT. It is translated as CASSTDRVRNQPQHF.

V and J are TRBV24-1 and TRBJ2-2; either TRBD1 or TRBD2 may fit D (6 bases each). Trimming pared 2 bases from V and 11 bases from J, leaving 17 bases between. The CDR3 is made up of 15 amino acids. Germline assignment: CDR1 KGHDR and CDR2 SFDVKD. DNA of the CDR3: TGTGCCACCAGTGATTCGGGGGCAGGGGCGCTAGAGCTGTTTTTT. This gives the protein CATSDSGAGALELFF.

The chain couples TRBV24-1 to TRBJ2-1; 8 bases match TRBD2. The CDR3 totals 16 residues. Trimming at V came to 4 bases and at J to 0 bases, leaving 4 bases not matched to a gene. Germline V CDR1 and CDR2: KGHDR, SFDVKD. DNA for the CDR3: TGTGCCACCAGTGACCCCACTAGCGGCTCCTACAATGAGCAGTTCTTC. It translates to CATSDPTSGSYNEQFF.

This clone was detected only once. V usage is TRBV5-1 and J usage is TRBJ1-6; D gene unclear. Trimming shortened V by 3 bases and J by 0 bases, and 10 bases separated the two germline ends. In germline, CDR1 is SGHRS, CDR2 YFSETQ. This CDR3 has 16 amino acids. The CDR3 reads CASSSRTDSYNSPLHF. The CDR3 DNA reads TGCGCCAGCAGCTCTAGGACTGACTCCTATAATTCACCCCTCCACTTT.

The V gene is TRBV28, the J gene TRBJ1-5, with D possibly being TRBD1 (5 bases). CDR1 MDHEN and CDR2 SYDVKM come from the germline V gene. V lost 7 bases and J lost 6, with 16 bases in between. CDR3 length equals 14 residues. CDR3 in amino acids: CASIGSGASQPQHF. The CDR3, as DNA: TGTGCCAGCATCGGTAGTGGGGCCAGTCAGCCCCAGCATTTT. The whole variable domain, remainder taken from reference TRBV28 and TRBJ1-5, is DVKVTQSSRYLVKRTGEKVFLECVQDMDHENMFWYRQDPGLGLRLIYFSYDVKMKEKGDIPEGYSVSREKKERFSLILESASTNQTSMYLCASIGSGASQPQHFGDGTRLSIL.

This clone came up once. The V call is TRBV6-1, the J call TRBJ2-7; D may correspond to TRBD1 or TRBD2 (5 bases each). The ends were cut back, 2 bases at V and 7 bases at J, with 12 bases in the middle. This CDR3 spans 13 amino acids. Germline CDR1 MNHNS, CDR2 SASEGT. CDR3 sequence: CASSEYLWGEQYF. CDR3 bases: TGTGCCAGCAGTGAATACCTTTGGGGGGAGCAGTACTTC.

There are a few counts of this clone. The rearrangement links TRBV4-1 to TRBJ1-5; D may be TRBD1 (5 bases). The CDR3 runs 14 residues. Per germline, CDR1 MGHRA and CDR2 YSYEKL. V was cut by 5 bases and J by 5 bases, with 13 bases left in between. The DNA for the CDR3 is TGCGCCAGCAGCGCACAGGTTTTGGATCAGCCCCAGCATTTT. It encodes CASSAQVLDQPQHF.

The chain couples TRBV9 to TRBJ1-3; D unresolved. Trimming took off 0 bases at V and 0 bases at J, with 13 bases between the two ends. The CDR3 spans 17 residues. In germline, CDR1 is SGDLS, CDR2 YYNGEE. DNA of the CDR3: TGTGCCAGCAGCGTAGCAGGCAGTTGGGGCTCTGGAAACACCATATATTTT. Amino acid sequence: CASSVAGSWGSGNTIYF.

The chain joins TRBV29-1 to TRBJ2-7; perhaps TRBD1 as D (5 bases). The V gene lost 4 bases and the J gene lost 1 base, with 8 bases spanning the gap. CDR3 size: 12 residues. Looked up from germline, CDR1 is SQVTM and CDR2 is ANQGSEA. This CDR3 reads CSVVDKSYEQYF. As DNA, the CDR3 is TGCAGCGTTGTGGACAAGTCCTACGAGCAGTACTTC.

The chain links TRBV19 to TRBJ2-2, with D unresolved. In germline, CDR1 is LNHDA, CDR2 SQIVND (reference sequence). The CDR3 contains 13 residues. Trimming pared 8 bases from V and 3 bases from J, leaving 10 bases between. CDR3 nucleotides: TGTGCCAGTGAAAAGAGGCACACCGGGGAGCTGTTTTTT. Its translation is CASEKRHTGELFF.

The chain links TRBV18 to TRBJ1-4; D is undetermined. The CDR3 length is 14 residues. Germline CDR1 reads KGHSH; CDR2 reads LQKENI. V gave up 3 bases and J gave up 0 bases, with 5 bases separating them. The CDR3: CASSPLATNEKLFF. CDR3 coding DNA: TGTGCCAGCTCACCCCTTGCAACTAATGAAAAACTGTTTTTT.

The chain has TRBV5-8 and TRBJ2-1; 7 bases line up with TRBD2. Germline CDR1 reads SGHTS; CDR2 reads YDEGEE. The CDR3 runs to 14 residues. J gave up 9 bases and V 5 bases, and 11 bases lay outside the gene matches. As DNA, the CDR3 is TGTGCCAGCAGGTGGCGGGAGAGCCTATCTGAGCAGTTCTTC. Protein: CASRWRESLSEQFF.

The chain employs TRBV28 and TRBJ1-2; D may be TRBD1 (5 bases). CDR1 is MDHEN, CDR2 SYDVKM, per germline. This CDR3 has 16 amino acids. V was shortened by 2 bases and J by 6 bases, with 19 bases between the two germline ends. The CDR3 nucleotides are TGTGCCAGCAGTTTAGGCGGGACCTTCTCTGGGAATGGCTACACCTTC. It encodes CASSLGGTFSGNGYTF.

The chain has TRBV3-1 (or the pseudogene TRBV3-2) and TRBJ1-6; TRBD1 might be the D (6 bases). V was pared by 4 bases and J by 6 bases, with 10 bases between. The CDR3 runs to 14 residues. Germline lookup yields CDR1 LGHDT and CDR2 YNNKEL (reference sequence). CDR3 in DNA: TGTGCCAGCAGCCCCGGGACATTTAATTCACCCCTCCACTTT. This sequence encodes CASSPGTFNSPLHF.

This chain uses TRBV5-4 with TRBJ2-3; 9 positions agree with TRBD2. The CDR3 spans 16 residues. Germline-derived CDR1 and CDR2 are SGHNT and YYREEE (reference sequence). The V segment lost 1 base and the J segment 0 bases; nucleotides outside the gene matches: 3. CDR3 sequence reads: CASSLRLAGSTDTQYF. Here the CDR3 DNA reads TGTGCCAGCAGCTTGAGGCTAGCGGGAAGCACAGATACGCAGTATTTT.

V usage is TRBV28 and J usage is TRBJ2-1; a possible D gene is TRBD1 (6 bases). The CDR3 is made up of 15 amino acids. V was trimmed by 5 bases and J by 8 bases, leaving 19 bases between them. The germline V gene has CDR1 MDHEN and CDR2 SYDVKM. In DNA form, the CDR3 reads TGTGCCAGCAGTACCATGAGGACAGCCCTTCATGAGCAGTTCTTC. Translation gives CASSTMRTALHEQFF.

The J gene is TRBJ1-1, the V gene TRBV7-9, with D maybe TRBD1 (6 bases). This CDR3 comprises 13 residues. Trimming shortened V by 4 bases and J by 5 bases, and 11 bases separated the two germline ends. Germline CDR1 and CDR2: SEHNR and FQNEAQ (reference sequence). The CDR3 loop is CASSSQGRTEAFF. The CDR3 DNA sequence: TGTGCCAGCAGCTCACAGGGACGGACTGAAGCTTTCTTT.